This entry describes one TCR beta chain. As the sequencing template, cDNA was produced by extracting RNA and reverse transcribing it. Here immunoSEQ multiplex PCR was the method, and the copy in TCRdb shows in-frame clones only, minus some. Among 250,000 to 300,000 clones, roughly 60% were seen once, and the ten largest hold over 1.5%. This sample was included in a study of CD8+ T cells in alopecia areata. Described treatment: oral pan-JAK inhibitor, 5-10 mg twice daily. The V and J ends lost 4 bases and 2 bases, in that order; junction bases with no gene match: 10. The CDR3 length is 16 residues. CDR1 and CDR2 from the germline V gene are MDHEN and SYDVKM.

The origin of this receptor is a human donor with alopecia areata. The chain couples TRBV28 to TRBJ2-5; 7 bases fit TRBD2. The specimen comprised CD4+ T cells sorted from blood, sampled at week 24, from a patient treated with tofacitinib. The CDR3 nucleotides are TGTGCCAGCAGTTCTAGTGGGCTAGCGGCTCAAGAGACCCAGTACTTC. It is translated as CASSSSGLAAQETQYF. Based on the CDR3 plus reference TRBV28 and TRBJ2-5, the full variable domain is DVKVTQSSRYLVKRTGEKVFLECVQDMDHENMFWYRQDPGLGLRLIYFSYDVKMKEKGDIPEGYSVSREKKERFSLILESASTNQTSMYLCASSSSGLAAQETQYFGPGTRLLVL.